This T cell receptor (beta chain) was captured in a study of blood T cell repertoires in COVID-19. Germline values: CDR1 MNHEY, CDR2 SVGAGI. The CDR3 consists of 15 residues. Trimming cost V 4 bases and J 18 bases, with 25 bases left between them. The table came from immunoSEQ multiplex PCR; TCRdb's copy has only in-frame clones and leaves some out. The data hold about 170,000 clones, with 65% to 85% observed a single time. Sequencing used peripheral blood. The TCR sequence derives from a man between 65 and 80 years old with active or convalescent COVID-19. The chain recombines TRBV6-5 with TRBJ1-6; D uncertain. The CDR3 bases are TGTGCCAGCAGTTCCCGAGGAGCCCGCCGACCCCCAGCCCACTTT. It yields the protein CASSSRGARRPPAHF.